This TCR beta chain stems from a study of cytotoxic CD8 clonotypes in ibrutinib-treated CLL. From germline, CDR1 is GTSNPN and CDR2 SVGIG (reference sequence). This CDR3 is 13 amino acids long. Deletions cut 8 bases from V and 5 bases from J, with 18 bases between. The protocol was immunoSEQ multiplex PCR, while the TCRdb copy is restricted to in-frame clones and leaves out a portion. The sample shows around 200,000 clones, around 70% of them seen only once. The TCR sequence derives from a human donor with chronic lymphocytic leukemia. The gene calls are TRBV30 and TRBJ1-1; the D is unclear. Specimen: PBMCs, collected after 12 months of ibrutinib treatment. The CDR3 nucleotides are TGTGCCCACCTGGGGTGGATTGGGACTGAAGCTTTCTTT. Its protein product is CAHLGWIGTEAFF.